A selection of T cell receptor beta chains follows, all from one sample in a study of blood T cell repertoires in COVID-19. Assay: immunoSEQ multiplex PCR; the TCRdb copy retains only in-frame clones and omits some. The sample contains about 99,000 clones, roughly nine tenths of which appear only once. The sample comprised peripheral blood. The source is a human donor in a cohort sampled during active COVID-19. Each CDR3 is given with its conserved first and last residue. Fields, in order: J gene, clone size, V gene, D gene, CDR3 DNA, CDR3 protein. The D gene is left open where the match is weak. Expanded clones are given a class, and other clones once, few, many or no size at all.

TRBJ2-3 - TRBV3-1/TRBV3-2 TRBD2 TGTGCCAGCAGCCAAGGTCCTTGGGAAGCGGGATCTCACTGGACAGATACGCAGTATTTT CASSQGPWEAGSHWTDTQYF
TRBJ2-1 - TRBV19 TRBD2 TGTGCCAGTACCCATGGGGGGGTTTCCTACAATGAGCAGTTCTTC CASTHGGVSYNEQFF
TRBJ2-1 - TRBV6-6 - TGTGCCAGCAGGGAGACTAACAATGAGCAGTTCTTC CASRETNNEQFF
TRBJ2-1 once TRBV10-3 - TGTGCCATCAGTGAGTCTTTAGAGCAGTTCTTC CAISESLEQFF
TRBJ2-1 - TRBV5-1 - TGCGCCAGTTCACAGGGTTACAATGAGCAGTTCTTC CASSQGYNEQFF
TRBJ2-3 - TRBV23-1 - TGCGCCAGCAGTCCCCCCTGGGCCTGGACAGATACGCAGTATTTT CASSPPWAWTDTQYF
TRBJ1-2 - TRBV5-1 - TGCGCCAGCAGCTTGGAGGTCGGGGGGGCAGAGGGCTACACCTTC CASSLEVGGAEGYTF
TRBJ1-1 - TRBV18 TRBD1 TGTGCCAGCTCACCACCGGGACAGGGCAACACTGAAGCTTTCTTT CASSPPGQGNTEAFF
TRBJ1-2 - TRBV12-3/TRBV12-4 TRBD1 TGTGCCAGCAGAAGCAGGGGGGGCTACACCTTC CASRSRGGYTF
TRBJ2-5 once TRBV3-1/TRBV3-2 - TGTGCCAGCAGCCAGGGGAAGACTAGGATACAAGAGACCCAGTACTTC CASSQGKTRIQETQYF
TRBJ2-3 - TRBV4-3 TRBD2 TGCGCCAGCAGCCAAGATTTAGCGGGGGCTCGCACAGATACGCAGTATTTT CASSQDLAGARTDTQYF
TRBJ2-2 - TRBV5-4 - TGTGCCAGCAGCCCAAGTTACAGGCCCACCGGGGAGCTGTTTTTT CASSPSYRPTGELFF
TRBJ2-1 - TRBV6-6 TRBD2 TGTGCCAGCAGCCGAGCGGGAGGCTCCTACAATGAGCAGTTCTTC CASSRAGGSYNEQFF
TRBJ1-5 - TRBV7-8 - TGTGCCAGCAGCTTACTTGGCTCTCAGCCCCAGCATTTT CASSLLGSQPQHF
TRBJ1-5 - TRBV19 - TGTGCCAGCGTGCCAAGGGGGAGCAATCAGCCCCAGCATTTT CASVPRGSNQPQHF
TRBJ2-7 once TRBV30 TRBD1 TGTGCCTGCGGAACAGGGGGCGAGCAGTACTTC CACGTGGEQYF
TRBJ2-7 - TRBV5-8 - TGTGCCAGCAGCTTCTATGGACACTCATCCTACGAGCAGTACTTC CASSFYGHSSYEQYF
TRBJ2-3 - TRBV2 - TGTGCCAGCAGTGAAGAGCGGACCCGGGGGGATACGCAGTATTTT CASSEERTRGDTQYF
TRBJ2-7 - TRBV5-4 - TGTGCCAGCAGCTTGGTACCCCGGGAGCGGTCCTACGAGCAGTACTTC CASSLVPRERSYEQYF
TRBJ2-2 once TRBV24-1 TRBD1 TGTGCCACCAGTGGCGGACAGGGCGTCGGTGGGGAGCTGTTTTTT CATSGGQGVGGELFF
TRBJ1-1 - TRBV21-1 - TGTGCCAGACGACAGGGGAGACTGTTGAACACTGAAGCTTTCTTT CARRQGRLLNTEAFF
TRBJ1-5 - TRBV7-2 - TGTGCCAGCAGCTTCTATAGCAATCAGCCCCAGCATTTT CASSFYSNQPQHF
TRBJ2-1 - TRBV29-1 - TGCAGCGTTGGAAGGGGCGATACCTACAATGAGCAGTTCTTC CSVGRGDTYNEQFF
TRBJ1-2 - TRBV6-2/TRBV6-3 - TGTGCCAGCAGTGCCTACCTCCCCGACAGCCCTAATCATGGCTACACCTTC CASSAYLPDSPNHGYTF
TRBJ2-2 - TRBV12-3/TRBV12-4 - TGTGCCAGCAGTTTAGTTTGGAGCGGGGAGCTGTTTTTT CASSLVWSGELFF
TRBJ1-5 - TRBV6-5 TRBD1 TGTGCCAGCAGTAGGGACAGGGATCAGCCCCAGCATTTT CASSRDRDQPQHF
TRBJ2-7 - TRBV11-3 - TGTGCCAGCAGCTTATATCGTGGCACATCCGAGGGCCGGGTCTACGAGCAGTACTTC CASSLYRGTSEGRVYEQYF
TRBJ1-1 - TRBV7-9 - TGTGCCAGCAGCTTAAGTTTTGTGGTTTCGGGAGCTTTCTTT CASSLSFVVSGAFF
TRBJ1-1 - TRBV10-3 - TGTGCCACCCAGCGGGGGCAGGGGTACACTGAAGCTTTCTTT CATQRGQGYTEAFF
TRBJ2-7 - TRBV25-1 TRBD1 TGTGCCAGCAGTGAAATAATGGGACAGGGCGGCTCCTACGAGCAGTACTTC CASSEIMGQGGSYEQYF
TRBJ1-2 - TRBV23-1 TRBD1 TGCGCCAGCAGTCTGGCAGGGGGCTTCTGGGGCTACACCTTC CASSLAGGFWGYTF
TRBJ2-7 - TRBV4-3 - TGCGCCAGCAGCCAGGGGGCAAATTGGGGGTCCTACGAGCAGTACTTC CASSQGANWGSYEQYF
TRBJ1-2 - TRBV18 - TGTGCCAGCTCACCACCCGGTAACTATGGCTACACCTTC CASSPPGNYGYTF
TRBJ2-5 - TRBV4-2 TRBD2 TGTGCCAGCAGCCAATTCCAAGGACTAGCGGGAGTTCTTGAGACCCAGTACTTC CASSQFQGLAGVLETQYF
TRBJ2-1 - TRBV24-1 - TGTGCCACCAGTGACCTTAATGAGCAGTTCTTC CATSDLNEQFF
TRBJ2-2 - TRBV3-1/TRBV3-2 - TGTGCCAGCAGCCAAGATAGGGCCAGGGCGATCGTCGGGGAGCTGTTTTTT CASSQDRARAIVGELFF
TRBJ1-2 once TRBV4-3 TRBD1 TGCGCCAGCAGCCATTCGATCGGGACAGATGAGGTCTATGGCTACACCTTC CASSHSIGTDEVYGYTF
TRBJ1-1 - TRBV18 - TGTGCCAGCTCACCGGACACCTTGAACACTGAAGCTTTCTTT CASSPDTLNTEAFF
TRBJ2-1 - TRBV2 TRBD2 TGTGCCAGCATCGGCCTAGCGGGAGTAGGGAATGAGCAGTTCTTC CASIGLAGVGNEQFF
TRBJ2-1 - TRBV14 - TGTGCCAGCAGCCAAGAGCGCGGAAAAGCCTACAATGAGCAGTTCTTC CASSQERGKAYNEQFF
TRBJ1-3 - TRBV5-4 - TGTGCCAGCAGCAATGAGAGAGGAAACACCATATATTTT CASSNERGNTIYF
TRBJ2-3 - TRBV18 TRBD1 TGTGCCAGCTCAGCACAGGGGATCAGCACAGATACGCAGTATTTT CASSAQGISTDTQYF
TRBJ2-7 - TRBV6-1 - TGTGCCAGCAGTGAGCGCTCCGGTTACGAGCAGTACTTC CASSERSGYEQYF
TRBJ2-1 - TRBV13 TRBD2 TGTGCCAGCAGCTTAGGAAGCGGGAGAACCTACAATGAGCAGTTCTTC CASSLGSGRTYNEQFF
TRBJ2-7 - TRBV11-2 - TGTGCCAGCAGCTCGCCCACTAGCTTGAGATACTACGAGCAGTACTTC CASSSPTSLRYYEQYF
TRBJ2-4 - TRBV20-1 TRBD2 TGCAGTGCTAGTCTCGGGGGGATTCAGTACTTC CSASLGGIQYF
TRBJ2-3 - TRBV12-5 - TGTGCTAGTGGTCCTAAGGGGGGGCTTGAAGATACGCAGTATTTT CASGPKGGLEDTQYF
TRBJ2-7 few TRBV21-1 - TGTGCCAGCAGCACGCGAGATAAGGACTTTGTGGGCTACGAGCAGTACTTC CASSTRDKDFVGYEQYF
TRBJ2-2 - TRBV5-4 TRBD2 TGTGCCAGCAGCAGGGGAGGGACGAACACCGGGGAGCTGTTTTTT CASSRGGTNTGELFF
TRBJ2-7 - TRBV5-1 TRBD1 TGCGCCAGCAGCTTCATCCCGGGACAGATGTACGAGCAGTACTTC CASSFIPGQMYEQYF
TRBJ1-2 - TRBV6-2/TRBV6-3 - TGTGCCAGCAGTCCCACAGGAGACTATGGCTACACCTTC CASSPTGDYGYTF
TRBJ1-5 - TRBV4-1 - TGCGCCAGCAGCCACACAGGCGGTCAGCCCCAGCATTTT CASSHTGGQPQHF
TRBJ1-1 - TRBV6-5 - TGTGCCAGCAGCCTTTCGGAGGGAGGAGCTTTCTTT CASSLSEGGAFF